Included here is one T cell receptor (beta chain) sequence, with context. Antigen unknown. This entry belongs to a study of T cell responses to AZD1222 COVID-19 vaccine. Study background: Timing groups of about 4 and about 12 weeks for second doses were pooled.

Data came from immunoSEQ multiplex PCR; TCRdb stores just in-frame clones and leaves some out. The sample lists roughly 100,000 clones, about 91% seen once, with roughly a sixth in the top ten. General observations from the study: Spike-specific TCR repertoires showed rising breadth and depth after two AZD1222 doses.

V gave up 4 bases and J gave up 6 bases; unmatched junction bases: 7. The germline V gene has CDR1 SQVTM and CDR2 ANQGSEA. The CDR3 is made up of 13 amino acids. The sequence came from an adult in good health. The sequenced sample was peripheral blood, obtained on day 0 of AZD1222 vaccination. The rearrangement links TRBV29-1 to TRBJ1-2; TRBD1 agrees at 8 bases. DNA of the CDR3: TGCAGCGTTGGCCTATCAGGGGGCAATGGCTACACCTTC. It yields the protein CSVGLSGGNGYTF. Combining the CDR3 with reference TRBV29-1 and TRBJ1-2 gives the whole variable domain SAVISQKPSRDICQRGTSLTIQCQVDSQVTMMFWYRQQPGQSLTLIATANQGSEATYESGFVIDKFPISRPNLTFSTLTVSNMSPEDSSIYLCSVGLSGGNGYTFGSGTRLTVV.